A selection of T cell receptor beta chains follows, all from one sample in a study of blood T cells in healthy people across ages. From the 5' RACE reads, TCRdb called clonotypes with MiXCR, one entry per CDR3 protein. This sample yields approximately 800,000 distinct CDR3 sequences, of which 58% are seen a single time; about 20% belongs to the top ten. The material sequenced was blood. These TCRs come from a man in his thirties or forties in good health. The CDR3 runs from the conserved cysteine through the conserved F or W. Fields, in order: clone size, V gene, D gene, J gene, CDR3 protein, CDR3 DNA. A D gene is named only where the DNA matches it firmly. The size field is filled for only some rows; it gives once, few, many or a size class.

>many|TRBV4-1|.|TRBJ1-2
CASSQAGQSNYGYTF
TGCGCCAGCAGCCAAGCGGGACAAAGTAACTATGGCTACACCTTC
>few|TRBV4-2|TRBD1|TRBJ1-6
CASSRTGTGVYNSPLHF
TGTGCCAGCAGCCGTACCGGGACAGGGGTCTATAATTCACCCCTCCACTTT
>.|TRBV11-1|.|TRBJ2-5
CASSVGPGPNEQYF
TGTGCCAGCAGCGTTGGGCCGGGCCCCAATGAGCAGTACTTC
>many|TRBV29-1|.|TRBJ2-3
CSVEGGRAIDTQYF
TGCAGCGTTGAAGGTGGCCGGGCTATAGATACGCAGTATTTT
>.|TRBV29-1|.|TRBJ2-7
CSVVRREPCEQYF
TGCAGCGTTGTACGGAGGGAGCCATGCGAGCAGTACTTC
>few|TRBV10-3|TRBD1|TRBJ1-2
CAIMDRDSGYTF
TGTGCCATCATGGACAGGGACAGTGGCTACACCTTC
>once|TRBV21-1|.|TRBJ2-7
CASSKIRTRGREQYF
TGTGCCAGCAGCAAAATCCGGACAAGGGGGCGTGAGCAGTACTTC
>.|TRBV29-1|.|TRBJ2-7
CSALTQLGGYEQYF
TGCAGCGCCCTAACCCAGCTGGGGGGCTACGAGCAGTACTTC
>few|TRBV4-3|.|TRBJ2-7
CASSQGLTSAYEQYF
TGCGCCAGCAGCCAAGGCCTGACTTCGGCCTACGAGCAGTACTTC
>.|TRBV10-3|TRBD1|TRBJ2-1
CATRAGQGIYEQFF
TGTGCCACCCGTGCGGGACAGGGTATCTATGAGCAGTTCTTC
>few|TRBV10-3|.|TRBJ2-5
CATAFGGRETQYF
TGTGCCACGGCATTTGGGGGTCGAGAGACCCAGTACTTC
>.|TRBV10-3|TRBD1|TRBJ2-5
CAGGPGTGSETQYF
TGTGCCGGGGGTCCCGGGACAGGGTCCGAGACCCAGTACTTC
>.|TRBV28|.|TRBJ2-5
CASRGVETQYF
TGTGCCAGCAGGGGGGTCGAGACCCAGTACTTC
>.|TRBV4-2|.|TRBJ2-4
CASSQGRRDAENIQYF
TGTGCCAGCAGCCAAGGAAGGCGGGATGCCGAAAACATTCAGTACTTC
>.|TRBV10-3|TRBD1|TRBJ2-5
CASRGQGVTGTQYF
TGTGCCTCCAGGGGACAGGGGGTCACCGGGACCCAGTACTTC
>few|TRBV29-1|TRBD1|TRBJ1-2
CSVEGDRNYGYTF
TGCAGCGTTGAAGGGGACAGGAACTATGGCTACACCTTC
>.|TRBV10-3|.|TRBJ1-6
CAISESDNRVRNSPLHF
TGTGCCATCAGTGAGTCGGATAACAGGGTCCGGAATTCACCCCTCCACTTT
>.|TRBV6-6|.|TRBJ1-1
CASTSGNRESKAFF
TGTGCCAGCACATCGGGGAACCGGGAATCAAAAGCTTTCTTT
>.|TRBV29-1|TRBD1|TRBJ2-7
CSVRQGSVHEQYF
TGCAGCGTCCGACAGGGGTCTGTACACGAGCAGTACTTC
>.|TRBV7-3|.|TRBJ2-2
CASSQVAVANTGELFF
TGTGCCAGCAGCCAAGTAGCGGTCGCGAACACCGGGGAGCTGTTTTTT
>.|TRBV2|TRBD1|TRBJ2-2
CARDRGTGELFF
TGTGCCAGAGACAGGGGCACCGGGGAGCTGTTTTTT
>.|TRBV12-3/TRBV12-4|.|TRBJ2-2
CAIMPANTGELFF
TGTGCTATCATGCCAGCGAACACCGGGGAGCTGTTTTTT